Below, 13 T cell receptor beta chains from the same sample are listed, as sequenced in a study of cytomegalovirus exposure and HLA in healthy donors. In the PCR, 60 Vbeta and 13 Jbeta primers were used. The protocol was immunoSEQ multiplex PCR, while the TCRdb copy is restricted to in-frame clones and leaves out a portion. The sample shows some 180,000 clones, around 80% of them seen only once. Material: PBMCs. These TCRs come from a woman in her fifties or sixties in good health and CMV-seropositive.

The chain is built from TRBV7-2 and TRBJ2-1; 10 bases line up with TRBD2. This CDR3 is built from 13 residues. Germline values: CDR1 SGHTA, CDR2 FQGNSA. Germline trimming cut 8 bases from V and 8 bases from J; bases unmatched to any gene: 6. CDR3 in DNA: TGTGCCAGCTCCCGGACTAGCGGTTATGAGCAGTTCTTC. It translates to CASSRTSGYEQFF.

This rearrangement joins TRBV5-1 to TRBJ1-1, with D perhaps TRBD1 (5 bases). V was pared by 4 bases and J by 5 bases, with 9 bases between. The CDR3 runs 12 residues. CDR1 and CDR2 (germline): SGHRS, YFSETQ. CDR3 residues: CASSRGGTEAFF. The CDR3 coding sequence is TGCGCCAGCAGCAGGGGAGGTACTGAAGCTTTCTTT.

V usage is TRBV11-2 and J usage is TRBJ2-5, with TRBD2 as a possible D gene (6 bases). Germline loops: CDR1 SGHAT, CDR2 FQNNGV. The CDR3 covers 16 residues. Trimming stripped 4 bases from V and 0 bases from J, with 15 bases between. The CDR3 DNA is TGTGCCAGCAGCTCAACTCGACTAGGGAACCAAGAGACCCAGTACTTC. It is translated as CASSSTRLGNQETQYF. Using reference TRBV11-2 and TRBJ2-5 for the parts outside the CDR3, the full variable domain is EAGVAQSPRYKIIEKRQSVAFWCNPISGHATLYWYQQILGQGPKLLIQFQNNGVVDDSQLPKDRFSAERLKGVDSTLKIQPAKLEDSAVYLCASSSTRLGNQETQYFGPGTRLLVL.

The chain recombines TRBV19 with TRBJ2-7, with D maybe TRBD1 (5 bases). Trimming cost V 6 bases and J 2 bases, with 14 bases left between them. This CDR3 is 14 amino acids long. CDR1 and CDR2 (germline): LNHDA, SQIVND (reference sequence). As DNA, the CDR3 is TGTGCCAGTAGCCCCCAGAAGGGGACCTACGAGCAGTACTTC. Translation gives CASSPQKGTYEQYF.

The chain employs TRBV9 and TRBJ1-3, with D unresolved. V lost 4 bases and J lost 2, with 10 bases in between. Germline V gene lookup returns CDR1 SGDLS and CDR2 YYNGEE. The CDR3 has 14 residues. The CDR3 reads CASSPRFTGNTIYF. DNA of the CDR3: TGTGCCAGCAGCCCCCGGTTCACTGGAAACACCATATATTTT. Full variable domain (missing parts from reference TRBV9 and TRBJ1-3): DSGVTQTPKHLITATGQRVTLRCSPRSGDLSVYWYQQSLDQGLQFLIQYYNGEERAKGNILERFSAQQFPDLHSELNLSSLELGDSALYFCASSPRFTGNTIYFGEGSWLTVV.

V usage is TRBV7-8 and J usage is TRBJ2-2, with 8 nucleotides matching TRBD1. The CDR3 has 16 amino acids. Germline CDR1 reads SGHVS; CDR2 reads FQNEAQ. J lost 5 bases, V lost 6 bases, and 11 bases had no gene match. The CDR3 DNA follows: TGTGCCAGCAGTTCTCAGGGGGCGAGGGGGACCGGGGAGCTGTTTTTT. Its translation is CASSSQGARGTGELFF.

This clone was detected once. The rearrangement links TRBV25-1 to TRBJ1-4; the D is unclear. Trimming cost V 3 bases and J 0 bases, with 8 bases left between them. Germline CDR1 MGHDK, CDR2 SYGVNS. The CDR3 runs 15 residues. CDR3 DNA sequence: TGTGCCAGCAGTGACCTGACAACAACTAATGAAAAACTGTTTTTT. Its translation is CASSDLTTTNEKLFF.

This chain uses TRBV6-5 with TRBJ2-5, with a tentative D call TRBD2 (6 bases). The CDR3 has 14 amino acids. Per the germline V gene, CDR1 is MNHEY and CDR2 is SVGAGI. V lost 5 bases to trimming and J lost 3 bases, with 13 bases between them. CDR3 sequence: CASSTLSGEETQYF. The CDR3 bases are TGTGCCAGCAGTACGTTATCGGGAGAAGAGACCCAGTACTTC.

The V call is TRBV6-5, the J call TRBJ1-1, with a tentative D call TRBD1 (6 bases). The CDR3 covers 15 residues. Germline V gene sequence: CDR1 MNHEY, CDR2 SVGAGI. The V end lost 2 bases, the J end lost 4 bases, and 14 bases lay between the germline ends. The CDR3 DNA reads as TGTGCCAGCAGTTACAACGGGGCACAGGGCACTGAAGCTTTCTTT. Protein product: CASSYNGAQGTEAFF.

Note on this clone: At one end, the junction sequence differs from germline, possibly due to a read error. CDR3 amino acids: CASSPVTGINGLTF. CDR3 DNA: TGTGCCAGCAGCCCGGTGACGGGGATCAACGGCCTGACTTTC. V gene TRBV14 combines with J gene TRBJ2-6; tentative D call: TRBD2 (5 bases). The CDR3 has 14 amino acids. Germline V gene data show CDR1 as SGHDN and CDR2 as FVKESK.

The V call is TRBV9, the J call TRBJ2-5; the match to TRBD2 covers 12 bases. The length of the CDR3 is 17 residues. Germline V CDR1 and CDR2: SGDLS, YYNGEE. Trimming took 0 bases from V and 2 from J; bases not matched to a gene: 5. CDR3 sequence reads: CASSVATSGGSQETQYF. In DNA form, the CDR3 reads TGTGCCAGCAGCGTAGCCACTAGCGGGGGGTCGCAAGAGACCCAGTACTTC.

This clone appeared a few times. J is TRBJ2-7 and V is TRBV6-5; TRBD1 agrees at 8 bases. Trimming cost V 8 bases and J 0 bases; bases outside gene matches: 3. Germline CDR1 reads MNHEY; CDR2 reads SVGAGI. This CDR3 is 13 amino acids long. The DNA for the CDR3 is TGTGCCAGCTTCGACAGGGGCTCCTACGAGCAGTACTTC. As protein: CASFDRGSYEQYF.

This clone came up a few times. This chain connects TRBV2 to TRBJ2-7; a weak D match, TRBD2 (6 bases). The CDR3 is made up of 12 amino acids. V was clipped by 6 bases and J by 3 bases, with 9 bases between them. Germline V gene data show CDR1 as SNHLY and CDR2 as FYNNEI. This CDR3 reads CASSRGVYEQYF. The CDR3 DNA reads as TGTGCCAGCAGCCGCGGGGTCTACGAGCAGTACTTC.